This passage covers 27 T cell receptor beta chains from one sample sequenced in a study of T cells after yellow fever vaccination. TCRdb analysed the 5' RACE reads with MiXCR anew, one entry per CDR3 protein. This table holds approximately 160,000 distinct CDR3 sequences, around 8.5% found once. The sample was CD8+ T cells sorted from PBMCs, taken 45 days after the yellow fever booster vaccination. The receptors derive from a young man who received the YFV17D yellow fever vaccine.

The CDR3 loop reads CASSSYGGPSQETQYF. The CDR3 coding sequence is TGTGCCAGCAGCTCTTACGGCGGGCCTTCCCAAGAGACCCAGTACTTC. The genes are TRBV12-3 or TRBV12-4 and TRBJ2-5, with D possibly TRBD2 on 5 matching bases. V was cut by 6 bases and J by 1 base, with 18 bases left in between. The CDR3 spans 16 residues.

The gene calls are TRBV29-1 and TRBJ1-1; maybe TRBD1 (5 bases). Germline assignment: CDR1 SQVTM and CDR2 ANQGSEA. CDR3 length equals 15 residues. Deletions cut 7 bases from V and 0 bases from J, with 18 bases between. The CDR3 bases are TGCAGCGGGGGAAATAGACAGTACATGAACACTGAAGCTTTCTTT. It is translated as CSGGNRQYMNTEAFF.

The rearrangement links TRBV13 to TRBJ2-2, with TRBD1 matching 8 bases. The germline CDR1 and CDR2 sequences are PRHDT and FYEKMQ (reference sequence). This CDR3 contains 14 residues. V was clipped by 6 bases and J by 7 bases; unmatched bases: 7. CDR3 region: CASSRTGFHGELFF. Written as DNA, the CDR3 is TGTGCCAGCAGTAGGACAGGGTTTCACGGGGAGCTGTTTTTT.

This clonotype was seen at least ten times. The chain carries TRBV10-3 and TRBJ2-7; tentative D call: TRBD1 (6 bases). V lost 3 bases, J lost 0 bases, and 21 bases lay in between. CDR3 length: 18 residues. Germline CDR1 is ENHRY and CDR2 is SYGVKD. The CDR3 region has the DNA TGTGCCATCAGTGATCTTACCACAGGGAAGATGGGCTCCTACGAGCAGTACTTC. Its translation: CAISDLTTGKMGSYEQYF.

This clonotype came up a few times. The chain combines TRBV4-1 with TRBJ2-7; the match to TRBD2 covers 10 bases. The V gene end was trimmed by 1 base and the J gene end by 4 bases; junction bases not matched to a gene: 7. Germline V gene lookup returns CDR1 MGHRA and CDR2 YSYEKL. The CDR3 length is 16 residues. In DNA, the CDR3 is TGCGCCAGCAGCCAAGCCCCAGCGGGGGGGCCGTACGAGCAGTACGTC. Translated, it gives CASSQAPAGGPYEQYV.

The rearrangement links TRBV19 to TRBJ2-7; the D call may be TRBD1 or TRBD2 (5 bases each). This CDR3 spans 15 amino acids. The V gene's germline CDR1 is LNHDA and CDR2 SQIVND (reference sequence). Trimming pared 7 bases from V and 1 base from J, leaving 17 bases between. The CDR3 DNA is TGTGCCAGTACTCCGGGTCTGGGACCATCCTACGAGCAGTACTTC. Protein: CASTPGLGPSYEQYF.

This chain connects TRBV19 to TRBJ1-3, with D hard to call. The CDR3 is made up of 11 amino acids. CDR1 is LNHDA and CDR2 is SQIVND in the germline V gene (reference sequence). With 11 bases removed from V and 4 bases from J, the gap between germline ends came to 9 bases. The CDR3 DNA reads TGTGCCGCGAACCTCGGAAACACCATATATTTT. Protein: CAANLGNTIYF.

This clonotype was counted a few times. The rearrangement uses TRBV19 and TRBJ1-1, with 9 bases matching TRBD1. CDR1 and CDR2 from the germline V gene are LNHDA and SQIVND (reference sequence). Losses at the gene ends were 7 bases for V and 5 bases for J; bases not matched to a gene: 11. The CDR3 consists of 15 residues. In DNA form, the CDR3 reads TGTGCCAGTACCCAGGTGGGACAGGGTTTTACTGAAGCTTTCTTT. Its protein is CASTQVGQGFTEAFF.

This clonotype was counted between two and nine times. The chain carries TRBV7-2 and TRBJ2-1; 11 nucleotides agree with TRBD2. This CDR3 comprises 15 residues. Per the germline V gene, CDR1 is SGHTA and CDR2 is FQGNSA. V shed 1 base and J 4 bases; nucleotides not matched to a gene: 0. The CDR3 reads CASSLVAGGYNEQFF. CDR3 DNA sequence: TGTGCCAGCAGCTTAGTAGCGGGGGGGTACAATGAGCAGTTCTTC.

The chain employs TRBV12-3 or TRBV12-4 and TRBJ1-1, with unresolved D. The V and J ends lost 1 base and 0 bases respectively, with 9 bases between them. There are 15 residues in the CDR3. In DNA, the CDR3 is TGTGCCAGCAGTTTAGGCATGACAATGAACACTGAAGCTTTCTTT. This translates into CASSLGMTMNTEAFF.

This clonotype has more than one count but fewer than ten. The chain joins TRBV12-3 or TRBV12-4 to TRBJ2-1, with TRBD2 identical over 11 bases. There are 14 residues in the CDR3. V lost 6 bases, J lost 9 bases, and 7 bases stayed unmatched. In nucleotides, the CDR3 is TGTGCCAGCAGCTATAGCGGGGGGGCCGTTGAGCAGTTCTTC. Translated, it gives CASSYSGGAVEQFF.

This clonotype was counted between two and nine times. This chain links TRBV7-9 with TRBJ2-2, with D possibly called TRBD1 or TRBD2 (5 bases each). This CDR3 spans 15 amino acids. Trimming shortened V by 4 bases and J by 2 bases, and 11 bases separated the two germline ends. Germline V gives CDR1 SEHNR, CDR2 FQNEAQ (reference sequence). CDR3 nucleotide sequence: TGTGCCAGCAGCTCCGGGACCCTAAACACCGGGGAGCTGTTTTTT. Protein: CASSSGTLNTGELFF.

V is TRBV20-1 and J is TRBJ2-5; a possible D gene is TRBD1 (5 bases). Germline CDR1 is DFQATT and CDR2 is SNEGSKA (reference sequence). V dropped 6 bases and J dropped 1 base, with 15 bases sitting between them. CDR3 length: 14 residues. The CDR3 loop reads CSARSLRGQETQYF. CDR3 nucleotides: TGCAGTGCCCGTTCCCTTAGGGGCCAAGAGACCCAGTACTTC.

This clonotype was seen a handful of times. CDR3 sequence reads: CSAREGGSYEQYF. CDR3 DNA: TGCAGTGCTAGGGAAGGGGGATCCTACGAGCAGTACTTC. The chain links TRBV20-1 to TRBJ2-7; D perhaps matches TRBD1 (6 bases). This CDR3 is 13 amino acids long. Per the germline V gene, CDR1 is DFQATT and CDR2 is SNEGSKA (reference sequence). Trimming removed 3 bases at V and 1 base at J, with 10 bases between.

The rearrangement links TRBV6-2 or TRBV6-3 to TRBJ1-2; D call uncertain. The CDR3 has 15 amino acids. Germline CDR1 and CDR2: MNHEY and SVGEGT. Trimming shortened V by 5 bases and J by 4 bases, and 17 bases separated the two germline ends. The CDR3 protein is CASSQSLAKSYGYTF. The CDR3 DNA is TGTGCCAGCAGTCAGAGCTTGGCGAAGAGCTATGGCTACACCTTC.

The rearrangement links TRBV6-6 to TRBJ1-4; a weak D match, TRBD1 (6 bases). Looked up from germline, CDR1 is MNHNY and CDR2 is SVGAGI (reference sequence). Deletions cut 2 bases from V and 0 bases from J, with 13 bases between. The CDR3 runs 17 residues. CDR3 sequence reads: CASSYGETGATNEKLFF. The CDR3, as DNA: TGTGCCAGCAGTTACGGGGAGACAGGCGCAACTAATGAAAAACTGTTTTTT.

This clonotype was counted at least ten times. The chain combines TRBV12-3 or TRBV12-4 with TRBJ2-1; TRBD1 matches at 9 bases. This CDR3 has 14 residues. V was pared by 3 bases and J by 8 bases, with 5 bases of the junction left unmatched. CDR3 in DNA: TGTGCCAGCAGTTTTGGGACAGGGACGGATGAGCAGTTCTTC. Translated, it gives CASSFGTGTDEQFF.

The chain uses TRBV5-6 and TRBJ2-7, with 7 bases aligning to TRBD1. Germline CDR1 and CDR2: SGHDT and YYEEEE. CDR3 length equals 12 residues. V was clipped by 3 bases and J by 6 bases; unmatched bases: 3. The CDR3 loop is CASSSRTGEQYV. CDR3 nucleotides: TGTGCCAGCAGCTCACGGACAGGCGAGCAGTACGTC.

This clonotype was seen ten or more times. V gene TRBV6-2 or TRBV6-3 combines with J gene TRBJ2-1; D call uncertain. With 2 bases removed from V and 6 bases from J, the gap between germline ends came to 8 bases. CDR3 length: 13 amino acids. Germline V gene lookup returns CDR1 MNHEY and CDR2 SVGEGT. This CDR3 is CASSYGVGNEQFF. CDR3 nucleotides: TGTGCCAGCAGTTACGGGGTCGGCAATGAGCAGTTCTTC.

This clonotype has ten or more counts. This chain links TRBV3-1 with TRBJ1-1; no reliable D call. V lost 4 bases, J lost 1 base, and 7 bases lay in between. Germline assignment: CDR1 LGHDT and CDR2 YNNKEL (reference sequence). The CDR3 covers 13 residues. The CDR3: CASSPSGNTEAFF. The CDR3 coding sequence is TGTGCCAGCAGCCCATCGGGGAACACTGAAGCTTTCTTT.

This clonotype showed up many times. J is TRBJ2-2 and V is TRBV6-1; 10 nucleotides align to TRBD1. Trimming cost V 10 bases and J 6 bases; bases outside gene matches: 2. Germline CDR1 and CDR2: MNHNS and SASEGT. The length of the CDR3 is 12 residues. The CDR3 here is CANGQGAGELFF. The DNA of the CDR3 is TGTGCCAACGGACAGGGGGCCGGGGAGCTGTTTTTT.

This clonotype was observed a handful of times. The V gene is TRBV7-9, the J gene TRBJ2-4; D tentatively reads TRBD1 or TRBD2 (5 bases each). The CDR3 runs 16 residues. V shed 5 bases and J shed 4 bases, with 18 bases lying between them. The germline CDR1 and CDR2 sequences are SEHNR and FQNEAQ (reference sequence). CDR3 loop: CASSPPGTRVKNIQYF. The CDR3 DNA is TGTGCCAGCAGCCCGCCGGGGACCAGGGTTAAAAACATTCAGTACTTC.

The rearrangement uses TRBV18 and TRBJ2-7; D not certain. Germline lookup yields CDR1 KGHSH and CDR2 LQKENI. V was shortened by 2 bases and J by 2 bases, with 7 bases between the two germline ends. The CDR3 is 13 residues long. CDR3 region: CASSPDITYEQYF. DNA for the CDR3: TGTGCCAGCTCACCAGACATAACCTACGAGCAGTACTTC.

The rearrangement uses TRBV11-2 and TRBJ2-3; D gene ambiguous. The CDR3 runs to 16 residues. V lost 3 bases, J lost 2 bases, and 15 bases lay in between. Germline-derived CDR1 and CDR2 are SGHAT and FQNNGV. The CDR3 coding sequence is TGTGCCAGCAGCTTTCCACAGATCGGATACACAGATACGCAGTATTTT. This sequence encodes CASSFPQIGYTDTQYF.

The sample holds a few counts of this clonotype. This sequence joins TRBV6-9 and TRBJ2-7; D remains ambiguous. This CDR3 is 14 amino acids long. Germline lookup yields CDR1 MNHGY and CDR2 SVAAGI. Trimming took 6 bases from V and 1 from J, leaving 13 bases between them. The CDR3 is CASSPGRISYEQYV. As DNA, the CDR3 is TGTGCCAGCAGCCCCGGACGGATTTCCTACGAGCAGTACGTC.

The chain couples TRBV27 to TRBJ2-3; D uncertain. The V and J ends lost 1 base and 7 bases respectively, with 9 bases between them. The germline V gene has CDR1 MNHEY and CDR2 SMNVEV (reference sequence). CDR3 size: 13 residues. The CDR3 DNA sequence: TGTGCCAGCAGTTTATTTAGGGCACATACGCAGTATTTT. As protein: CASSLFRAHTQYF.

This clonotype was seen at least ten times. This chain connects TRBV12-3 or TRBV12-4 to TRBJ2-3; 10 nucleotides align to TRBD2. The CDR3 runs to 15 residues. J lost 11 bases, V lost 2 bases, and 10 bases had no gene match. CDR3 DNA sequence: TGTGCCAGCAGTTTATCTAGCGGGGGCGGTCAGGAGCAGTATTTT. Protein sequence: CASSLSSGGGQEQYF.